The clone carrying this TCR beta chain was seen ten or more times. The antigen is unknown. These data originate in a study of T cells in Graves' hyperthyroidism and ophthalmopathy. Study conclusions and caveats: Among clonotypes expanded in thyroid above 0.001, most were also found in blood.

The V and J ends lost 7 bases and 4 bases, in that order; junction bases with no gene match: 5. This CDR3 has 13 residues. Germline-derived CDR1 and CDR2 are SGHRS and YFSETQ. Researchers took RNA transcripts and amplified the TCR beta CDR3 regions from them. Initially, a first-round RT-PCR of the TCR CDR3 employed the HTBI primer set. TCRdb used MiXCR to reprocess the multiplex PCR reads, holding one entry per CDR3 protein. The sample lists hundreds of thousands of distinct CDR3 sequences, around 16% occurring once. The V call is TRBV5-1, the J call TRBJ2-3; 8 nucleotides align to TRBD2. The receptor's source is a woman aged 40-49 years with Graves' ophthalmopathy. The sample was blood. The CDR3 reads CASSSGGPDTQYF. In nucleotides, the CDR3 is TGCGCCAGCTCCAGCGGGGGCCCAGATACGCAGTATTTT.